The entry below describes one TCR beta chain. In the authors' workflow: Amplification from reference gene primers served as the basis for estimated nucleated cell counts. Only in-frame clones appear in the TCRdb table, and some are missing; sequencing was by immunoSEQ multiplex PCR. D and trimming were read from the DNA, whereas the V and J calls and clone size are those reported in that table. This sample carries 95,000 to 120,000 clones, more than 70% of them seen once, and the ten largest clones take more than 7%. The data were taken from a study of blood T cell repertoires in COVID-19. Study context: Acute and convalescent COVID-19 specimens originated in the United States, Italy and Spain. The cDNA or gDNA used as material had been derived from T cells, B-cell-depleted T cells, or PBMCs.

Germline values: CDR1 LNHNV, CDR2 YYDKDF (reference sequence). V was trimmed by 0 bases and J by 7 bases, leaving 13 bases between them. The CDR3 runs 14 residues. Sequenced: peripheral blood. The receptor comes from a woman in her 70s who had recovered from COVID-19. This sequence joins TRBV15 and TRBJ2-7; possibly TRBD1 for D (7 bases). CDR3 coding DNA: TGTGCCACCAGCAGAGAGGGGCAGGGGGGTGAGCAGTACTTC. Translating it yields CATSREGQGGEQYF.